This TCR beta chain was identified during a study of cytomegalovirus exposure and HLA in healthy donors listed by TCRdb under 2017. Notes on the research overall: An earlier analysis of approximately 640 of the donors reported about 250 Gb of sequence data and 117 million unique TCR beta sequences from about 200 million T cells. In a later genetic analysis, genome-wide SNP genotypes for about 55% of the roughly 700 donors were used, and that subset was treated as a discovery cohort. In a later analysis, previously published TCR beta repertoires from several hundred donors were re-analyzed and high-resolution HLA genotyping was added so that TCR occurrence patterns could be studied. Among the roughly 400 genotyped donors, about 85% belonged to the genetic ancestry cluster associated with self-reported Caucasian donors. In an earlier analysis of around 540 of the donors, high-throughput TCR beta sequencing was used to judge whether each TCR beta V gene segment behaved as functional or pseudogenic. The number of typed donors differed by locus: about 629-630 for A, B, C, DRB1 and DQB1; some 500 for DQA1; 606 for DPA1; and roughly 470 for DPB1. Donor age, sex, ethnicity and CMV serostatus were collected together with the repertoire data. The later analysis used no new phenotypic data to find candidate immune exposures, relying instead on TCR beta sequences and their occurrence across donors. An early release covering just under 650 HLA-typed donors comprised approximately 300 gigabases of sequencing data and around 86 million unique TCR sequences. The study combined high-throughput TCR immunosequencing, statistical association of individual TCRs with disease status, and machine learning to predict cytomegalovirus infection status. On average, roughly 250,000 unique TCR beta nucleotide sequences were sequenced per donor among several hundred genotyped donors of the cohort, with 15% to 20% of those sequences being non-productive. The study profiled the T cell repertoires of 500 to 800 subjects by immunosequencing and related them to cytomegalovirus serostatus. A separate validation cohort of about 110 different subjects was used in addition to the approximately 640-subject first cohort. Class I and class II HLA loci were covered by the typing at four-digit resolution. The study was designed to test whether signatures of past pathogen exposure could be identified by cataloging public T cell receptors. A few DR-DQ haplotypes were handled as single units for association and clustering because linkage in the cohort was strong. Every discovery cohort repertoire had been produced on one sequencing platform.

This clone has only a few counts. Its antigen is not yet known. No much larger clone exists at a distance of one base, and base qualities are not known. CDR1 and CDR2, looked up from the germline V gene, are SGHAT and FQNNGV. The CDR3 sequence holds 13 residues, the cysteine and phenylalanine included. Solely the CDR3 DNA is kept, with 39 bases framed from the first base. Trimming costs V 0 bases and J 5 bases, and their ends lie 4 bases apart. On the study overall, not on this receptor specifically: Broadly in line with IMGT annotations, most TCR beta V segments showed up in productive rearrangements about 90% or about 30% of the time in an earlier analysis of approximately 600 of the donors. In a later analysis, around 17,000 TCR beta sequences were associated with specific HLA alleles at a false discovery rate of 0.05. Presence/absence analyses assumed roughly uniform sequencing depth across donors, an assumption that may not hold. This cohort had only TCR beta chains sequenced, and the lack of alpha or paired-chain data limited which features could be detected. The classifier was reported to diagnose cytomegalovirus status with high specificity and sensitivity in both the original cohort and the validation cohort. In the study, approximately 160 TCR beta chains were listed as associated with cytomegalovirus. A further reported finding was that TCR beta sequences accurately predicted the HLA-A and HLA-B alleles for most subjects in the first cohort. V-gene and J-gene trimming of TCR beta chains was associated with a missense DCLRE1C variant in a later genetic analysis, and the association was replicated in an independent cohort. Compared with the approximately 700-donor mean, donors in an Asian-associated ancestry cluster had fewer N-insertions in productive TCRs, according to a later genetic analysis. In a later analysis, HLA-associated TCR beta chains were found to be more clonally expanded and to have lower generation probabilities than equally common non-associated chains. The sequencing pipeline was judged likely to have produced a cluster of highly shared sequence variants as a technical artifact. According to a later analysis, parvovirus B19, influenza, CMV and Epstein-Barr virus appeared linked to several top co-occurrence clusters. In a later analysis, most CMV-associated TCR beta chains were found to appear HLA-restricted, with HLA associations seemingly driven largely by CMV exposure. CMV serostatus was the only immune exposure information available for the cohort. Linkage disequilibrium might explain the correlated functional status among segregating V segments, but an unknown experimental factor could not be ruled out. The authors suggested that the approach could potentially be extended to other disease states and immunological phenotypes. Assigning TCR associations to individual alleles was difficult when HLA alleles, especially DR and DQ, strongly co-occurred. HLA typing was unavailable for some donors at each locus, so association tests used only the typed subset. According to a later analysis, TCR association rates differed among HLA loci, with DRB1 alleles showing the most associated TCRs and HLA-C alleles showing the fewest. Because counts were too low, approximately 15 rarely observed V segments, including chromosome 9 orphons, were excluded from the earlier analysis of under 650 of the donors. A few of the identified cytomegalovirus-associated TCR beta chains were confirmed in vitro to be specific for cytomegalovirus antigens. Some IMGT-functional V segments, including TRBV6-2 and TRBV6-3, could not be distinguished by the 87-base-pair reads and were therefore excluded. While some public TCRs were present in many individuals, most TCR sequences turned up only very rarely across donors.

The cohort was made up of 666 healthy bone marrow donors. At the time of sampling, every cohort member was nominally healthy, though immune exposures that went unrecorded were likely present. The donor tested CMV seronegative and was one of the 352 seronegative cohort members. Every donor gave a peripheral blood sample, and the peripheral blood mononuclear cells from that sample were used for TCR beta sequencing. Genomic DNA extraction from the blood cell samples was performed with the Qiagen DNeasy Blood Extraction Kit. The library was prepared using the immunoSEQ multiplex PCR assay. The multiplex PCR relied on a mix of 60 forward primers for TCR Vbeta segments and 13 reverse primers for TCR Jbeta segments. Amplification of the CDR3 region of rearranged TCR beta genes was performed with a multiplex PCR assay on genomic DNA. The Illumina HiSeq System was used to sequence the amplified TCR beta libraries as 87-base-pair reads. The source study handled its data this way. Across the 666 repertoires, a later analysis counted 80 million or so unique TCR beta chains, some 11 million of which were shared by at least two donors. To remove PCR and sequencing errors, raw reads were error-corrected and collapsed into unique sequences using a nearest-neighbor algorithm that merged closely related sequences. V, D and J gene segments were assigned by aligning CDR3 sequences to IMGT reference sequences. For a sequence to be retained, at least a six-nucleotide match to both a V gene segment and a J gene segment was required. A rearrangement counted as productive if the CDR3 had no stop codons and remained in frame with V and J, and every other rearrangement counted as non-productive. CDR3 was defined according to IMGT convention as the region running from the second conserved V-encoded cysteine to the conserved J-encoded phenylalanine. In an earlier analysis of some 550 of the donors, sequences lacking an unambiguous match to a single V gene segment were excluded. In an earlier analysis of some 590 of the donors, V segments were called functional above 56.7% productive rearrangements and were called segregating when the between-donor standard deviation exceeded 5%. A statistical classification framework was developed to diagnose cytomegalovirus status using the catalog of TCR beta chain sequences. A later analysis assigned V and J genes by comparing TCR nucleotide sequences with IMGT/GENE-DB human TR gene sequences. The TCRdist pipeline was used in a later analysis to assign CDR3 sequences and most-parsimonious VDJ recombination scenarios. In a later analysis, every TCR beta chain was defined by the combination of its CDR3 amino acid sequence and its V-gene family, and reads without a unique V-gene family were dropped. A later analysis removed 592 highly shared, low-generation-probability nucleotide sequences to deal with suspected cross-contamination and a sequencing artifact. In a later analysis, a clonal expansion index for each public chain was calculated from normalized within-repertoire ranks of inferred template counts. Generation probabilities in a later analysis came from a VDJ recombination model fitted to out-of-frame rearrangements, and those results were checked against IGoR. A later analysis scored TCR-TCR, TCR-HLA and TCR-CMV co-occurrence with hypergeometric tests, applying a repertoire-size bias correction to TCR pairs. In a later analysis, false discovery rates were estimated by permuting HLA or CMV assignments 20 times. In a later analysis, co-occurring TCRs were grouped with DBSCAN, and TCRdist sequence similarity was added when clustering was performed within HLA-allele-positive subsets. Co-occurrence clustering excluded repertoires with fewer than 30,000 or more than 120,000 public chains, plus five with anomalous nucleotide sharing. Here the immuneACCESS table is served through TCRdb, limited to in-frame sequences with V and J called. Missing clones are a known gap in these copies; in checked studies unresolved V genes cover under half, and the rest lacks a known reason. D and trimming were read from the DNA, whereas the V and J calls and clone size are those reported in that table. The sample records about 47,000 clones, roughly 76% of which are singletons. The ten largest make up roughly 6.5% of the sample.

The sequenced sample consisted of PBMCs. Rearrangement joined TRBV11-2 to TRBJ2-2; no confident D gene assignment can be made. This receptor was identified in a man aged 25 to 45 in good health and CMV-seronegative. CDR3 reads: CASSLEYTGELFF. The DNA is TGTGCCAGCAGCTTAGAGTATACCGGGGAGCTGTTTTTT.